This T cell receptor (beta chain) was obtained from a study of T cell responses to AZD1222 COVID-19 vaccine. Germline loops: CDR1 MNHNS, CDR2 SASEGT. Trimming took 1 base from V and 5 from J, leaving 14 bases between them. This CDR3 region has 15 residues. In regard to this clone: Antigen unknown.

Broader study findings: Donors skewed white British and female; clonal diversity was possibly underestimated.

The table came from immunoSEQ multiplex PCR; TCRdb's copy has only in-frame clones and leaves some out. This table holds more than 95,000 clones, 88% found once. The source is an adult who received the AZD1222 COVID-19 vaccine. Material: peripheral blood, obtained 28 days after the second AZD1222 dose. V usage is TRBV6-1 and J usage is TRBJ1-2, with D perhaps TRBD1 (5 bases). This CDR3 is CASSEVGGSLYGYTF. The DNA of the CDR3 is TGTGCCAGCAGTGAAGTTGGGGGAAGTTTATATGGCTACACCTTC.